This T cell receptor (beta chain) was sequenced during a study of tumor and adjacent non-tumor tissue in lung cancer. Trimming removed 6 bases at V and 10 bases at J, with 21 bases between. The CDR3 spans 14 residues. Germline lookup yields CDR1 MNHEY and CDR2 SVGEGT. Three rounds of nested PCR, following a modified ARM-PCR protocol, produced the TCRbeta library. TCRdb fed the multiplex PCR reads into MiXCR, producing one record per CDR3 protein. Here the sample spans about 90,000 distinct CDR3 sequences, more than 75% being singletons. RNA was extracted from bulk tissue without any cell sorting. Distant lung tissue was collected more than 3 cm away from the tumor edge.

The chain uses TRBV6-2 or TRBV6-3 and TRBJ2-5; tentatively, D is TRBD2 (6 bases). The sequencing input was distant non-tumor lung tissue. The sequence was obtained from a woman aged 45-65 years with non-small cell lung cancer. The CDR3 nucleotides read TGTGCCAGCAGCCGCGGGGCAGGTCAAGGGAACCAGTACTTC. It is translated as CASSRGAGQGNQYF.